Here is one T cell receptor beta chain with its context. The target antigen is unknown. Original processing notes: Junction-only immunoSEQ sequences carried no quality scores, so filtering differed. The method was immunoSEQ multiplex PCR; TCRdb's version includes in-frame clones alone and lacks a portion of them. V, J and clone size derive from that table, while D and trimming were established from the DNA sequence. The sample lists about 1.9 million clones; 90% to 95% were seen once. The data were obtained in a study of shared clonotypes between healthy human individuals. It was CD45RO-negative cells, positively selected for CCR7, that made up naive CD8 cells, with terminally differentiated effector memory CD45RA+ cells excluded. Study-level results: It was the few donors that limited the genetic and exposure-history diversity represented.

CDR3 length: 12 residues. Germline lookup yields CDR1 ENHRY and CDR2 SYGVKD. V was shortened by 6 bases and J by 1 base, with 7 bases between the two germline ends. This TCR was sampled from a man between 18 and 29 years old in good health. Some clones in this sample may be carry-over from other donors' samples. Sample: naive CD8+ T cells from PBMCs. The chain uses TRBV10-3 and TRBJ2-7; D unclear. The CDR3 nucleotides are TGTGCCATCAGCTCGGAATCCTACGAGCAGTACTTC. It yields the protein CAISSESYEQYF.